These 29 T cell receptor beta chains originate from one sample sequenced in a study of T cells after yellow fever vaccination (dated by TCRdb to the late 2010s). Read against the paper, the sample's treatment or condition label means: live attenuated yellow fever vaccine strain. Preparation of the library involved 5' RACE. The sequencing machine was an Illumina HiSeq 2500. Through fastp at Q25 and MiXCR, TCRdb rebuilt clones from the public reads, retaining in-frame beta chains. Rows are combined by CDR3 protein, so each entry shows the most common genes and DNA. The sample includes some 600,000 distinct CDR3 sequences, with roughly a sixth observed a single time. 17% of the sample comes from the top ten. The material sequenced was PBMCs, taken 4 to 5 days after the first yellow fever vaccination. These receptors came from a man aged 18 to 29 who received the YFV17D yellow fever vaccine.

The chain links TRBV10-3 to TRBJ2-2; 9 bases are shared with TRBD2. The CDR3 spans 16 residues. The V segment lost 4 bases and the J segment 2 bases; nucleotides outside the gene matches: 5. Germline lookup yields CDR1 ENHRY and CDR2 SYGVKD. CDR3: CAISVGLAINTGELFF. In nucleotides, the CDR3 is TGTGCCATCAGTGTAGGACTAGCGATAAACACCGGGGAGCTGTTTTTT.

This chain joins TRBV6-2 or TRBV6-3 and TRBJ2-6, with no clear D. CDR1 MNHEY and CDR2 SVGEGT come from the germline V gene. The CDR3 spans 15 residues. Trimming left V 6 bases short and J 1 base short, with 10 bases between. Here the CDR3 DNA reads TGTGCCAGCAGAGAGCTGGGATCTGGGGCCAACGTCCTGACTTTC. It yields the protein CASRELGSGANVLTF.

The J gene is TRBJ2-4, the V gene TRBV4-1; D ambiguous. In germline, CDR1 is MGHRA, CDR2 YSYEKL. Trimming took off 0 bases at V and 0 bases at J, with 9 bases between the two ends. This CDR3 has 16 amino acids. The chain's CDR3 is CASSQDRVLAKNIQYF. In DNA, the CDR3 is TGCGCCAGCAGCCAAGATAGGGTGCTAGCCAAAAACATTCAGTACTTC.

This clonotype was seen ten or more times. This chain connects TRBV4-1 to TRBJ1-1; the D is unclear. Germline assignment: CDR1 MGHRA and CDR2 YSYEKL. With 1 base removed from V and 1 base from J, the gap between germline ends came to 7 bases. This CDR3 is 14 amino acids long. DNA of the CDR3: TGCGCCAGCAGCCAAGTGTCTGGGAACACTGAAGCTTTCTTT. The encoded protein is CASSQVSGNTEAFF.

In DNA form, the CDR3 reads TGTGCCAGCAGTTACTCTAAAGGGTCTAGCGGGGGGGATGAGCAGTTCTTC. It encodes CASSYSKGSSGGDEQFF. The chain is built from TRBV6-5 and TRBJ2-1; 12 nucleotides align to TRBD2. CDR1 and CDR2 from the germline V gene are MNHEY and SVGAGI. Losses at the gene ends were 0 bases for V and 8 bases for J; bases not matched to a gene: 8. There are 17 residues in the CDR3.

This clonotype was seen more than once but under ten times. The rearrangement joins TRBV7-9 to TRBJ2-2; D possibly corresponds to TRBD2 (5 bases). Germline V gene data show CDR1 as SEHNR and CDR2 as FQNEAQ (reference sequence). Trimming shortened V by 4 bases and J by 4 bases, and 10 bases separated the two germline ends. This CDR3 is built from 14 residues. CDR3 DNA sequence: TGTGCCAGCAGCTACGGGGAGAGCACCGGGGAGCTGTTTTTT. It is translated as CASSYGESTGELFF.

This clonotype was picked up a small number of times. CDR3 region: CASSHRPSGAGWNIQYF. DNA of the CDR3: TGTGCCAGCAGCCACCGGCCTAGCGGGGCGGGGTGGAACATTCAGTACTTC. The rearrangement links TRBV7-2 to TRBJ2-4; 9 nucleotides align to TRBD2. V shed 5 bases, J shed 7 bases, and the junction held 15 bases outside the gene matches. Germline lookup yields CDR1 SGHTA and CDR2 FQGNSA. The CDR3 runs 17 residues.

This clonotype was observed at least ten times. The chain combines TRBV4-2 with TRBJ1-4; D is ambiguous. V lost 0 bases and J lost 0, with 8 bases in between. From germline, CDR1 is LGHNA and CDR2 YNFKEQ. The CDR3 loop spans 16 amino acids. This CDR3 is CASSQDFQATNEKLFF. The CDR3 nucleotides are TGTGCCAGCAGCCAAGATTTTCAAGCAACTAATGAAAAACTGTTTTTT.

Many counts were recorded for this clonotype. This rearrangement joins TRBV7-2 to TRBJ2-2, with D possibly TRBD1 on 6 matching bases. CDR3 size: 14 residues. Germline loops: CDR1 SGHTA, CDR2 FQGNSA. Trimming left V 5 bases short and J 7 bases short, with 14 bases between. The DNA of the CDR3 is TGTGCCAGCAGCCCTCAGGGGCGCGGCGGGGAGCTGTTTTTT. It yields the protein CASSPQGRGGELFF.

This clonotype was seen only a few times. The chain joins TRBV4-1 to TRBJ2-5; 15 bases are a match to TRBD2. The CDR3 has 19 amino acids. With V trimmed by 1 base and J by 0 bases, 6 bases remained unmatched. Germline CDR1 reads MGHRA; CDR2 reads YSYEKL. As DNA, the CDR3 is TGCGCCAGCAGCCAAGTCCCGGGGACTAGCGGGGGGTACCAAGAGACCCAGTACTTC. Amino acids: CASSQVPGTSGGYQETQYF.

The genes are TRBV20-1 and TRBJ1-1; 10 bases fit TRBD1. There are 15 residues in the CDR3. Germline CDR1 is DFQATT and CDR2 is SNEGSKA (reference sequence). V lost 2 bases and J lost 1; bases outside the gene matches: 4. The CDR3 here is CSARRGDRGNTEAFF. The CDR3 DNA reads as TGCAGTGCTAGACGGGGGGACAGGGGGAACACTGAAGCTTTCTTT.

The chain recombines TRBV6-5 with TRBJ1-1; TRBD1 matches at 8 bases. In germline, CDR1 is MNHEY, CDR2 SVGAGI. V lost 2 bases to trimming and J lost 3 bases; unmatched junction nucleotides: 8. There are 16 residues in the CDR3. This CDR3 reads CASSYPGDRGDTEAFF. CDR3 in DNA: TGTGCCAGCAGTTACCCCGGCGACAGGGGCGACACTGAAGCTTTCTTT.

This clonotype occurred a few times. The chain carries TRBV5-1 and TRBJ1-3, with TRBD1 as a possible D gene (5 bases). The CDR3 is 15 residues long. V gave up 0 bases and J gave up 3 bases, with 10 bases separating them. CDR1 and CDR2 (germline): SGHRS, YFSETQ. The CDR3 reads CASSLAPQGGNTIYF. CDR3 DNA: TGCGCCAGCAGCTTGGCCCCCCAGGGTGGAAACACCATATATTTT.

This clonotype was detected only a few times. The rearrangement links TRBV29-1 to TRBJ1-1; D gene ambiguous. Per the germline V gene, CDR1 is SQVTM and CDR2 is ANQGSEA. Trimming shortened V by 5 bases and J by 5 bases, and 18 bases separated the two germline ends. This CDR3 contains 14 residues. The CDR3 DNA reads TGCAGCGTTCAACTTGTCAGGTCGAGTACTGAAGCTTTCTTT. Its protein product is CSVQLVRSSTEAFF. Supplemented by reference TRBV29-1 and TRBJ1-1, the full variable domain reads SAVISQKPSRDICQRGTSLTIQCQVDSQVTMMFWYRQQPGQSLTLIATANQGSEATYESGFVIDKFPISRPNLTFSTLTVSNMSPEDSSIYLCSVQLVRSSTEAFFGQGTRLTVV.

V gene TRBV20-1 combines with J gene TRBJ2-1; TRBD1 is a possible D gene (6 bases). Germline CDR1 reads DFQATT; CDR2 reads SNEGSKA (reference sequence). V lost 8 bases, J lost 2 bases, and 16 bases lay in between. This CDR3 spans 14 amino acids. CDR3 sequence: CSLGGWRAYNEQFF. The CDR3 nucleotides are TGCAGTTTAGGGGGTTGGCGAGCCTACAATGAGCAGTTCTTC.

The chain is built from TRBV5-1 and TRBJ2-1; D uncertain. Germline V gene lookup returns CDR1 SGHRS and CDR2 YFSETQ. The CDR3 loop spans 15 amino acids. V was trimmed by 1 base and J by 0 bases, leaving 8 bases between them. The CDR3 DNA is TGCGCCAGCAGCTTGTTCGAGAGCTCCTACAATGAGCAGTTCTTC. Protein product: CASSLFESSYNEQFF.

CDR3 sequence (DNA): TGTGCCAGCAGTACCCGACTAGCCTCGGGCACCGGGGAGCTGTTTTTT. This encodes CASSTRLASGTGELFF. J is TRBJ2-2 and V is TRBV12-3 or TRBV12-4, with 7 bases lining up with TRBD2. Trimming took 5 bases from V and 4 from J; bases not matched to a gene: 10. This CDR3 region has 16 residues.

The rearrangement uses TRBV5-1 and TRBJ2-3; possibly TRBD1 or TRBD2 for D (6 bases each). Trimming shortened V by 0 bases and J by 2 bases, and 19 bases separated the two germline ends. The CDR3 runs to 18 residues. Germline V gene data show CDR1 as SGHRS and CDR2 as YFSETQ. The CDR3 here is CASSLAGFTGGLTDTQYF. In nucleotides, the CDR3 is TGCGCCAGCAGCTTGGCCGGTTTTACTGGGGGGCTCACAGATACGCAGTATTTT. Filled out from reference TRBV5-1 and TRBJ2-3, the complete variable domain reads KAGVTQTPRYLIKTRGQQVTLSCSPISGHRSVSWYQQTPGQGLQFLFEYFSETQRNKGNFPGRFSGRQFSNSRSEMNVSTLELGDSALYLCASSLAGFTGGLTDTQYFGPGTRLTVL.

This sequence joins TRBV4-1 and TRBJ2-2, with a possible D match to TRBD1 (6 bases). In germline, CDR1 is MGHRA, CDR2 YSYEKL. The V end lost 3 bases, the J end lost 4 bases, and 15 bases lay between the germline ends. The CDR3 runs 16 residues. CDR3 amino acids: CASSHSRDTLTGELFF. The CDR3 DNA reads TGCGCCAGCAGCCACTCCCGGGACACTCTCACCGGGGAGCTGTTTTTT.

V and J are TRBV12-5 and TRBJ1-3; perhaps TRBD1 as D (5 bases). The length of the CDR3 is 14 residues. V lost 6 bases, J lost 4 bases, and 13 bases lay in between. The germline V gene encodes CDR1 LGHNT and CDR2 FRNRAP. CDR3 in DNA: TGTGCTAGTGGCTCCGGGGACGGCGGAAACACCATATATTTT. This sequence encodes CASGSGDGGNTIYF.

This clonotype has a handful of counts. The chain recombines TRBV19 with TRBJ2-2; 11 bases agree with TRBD1. The CDR3 runs 17 residues. Germline values: CDR1 LNHDA, CDR2 SQIVND (reference sequence). V dropped 3 bases and J dropped 0; count of bases not matched to a gene: 3. The CDR3 region has the DNA TGTGCCAGTAGTATTCGGGGACAGGGGGCGAACACCGGGGAGCTGTTTTTT. Protein product: CASSIRGQGANTGELFF.

This clonotype occurred a few times. The chain combines TRBV24-1 with TRBJ1-5; D gene unclear. The V end lost 3 bases, the J end lost 3 bases, and 14 bases lay between the germline ends. CDR3 length equals 16 residues. From germline, CDR1 is KGHDR and CDR2 SFDVKD. DNA for the CDR3: TGTGCCACCAGTGATAATATCCGGGATCCCAATCAGCCCCAGCATTTT. Its protein product is CATSDNIRDPNQPQHF.

This chain uses TRBV5-1 with TRBJ2-3, with D possibly TRBD2 on 6 matching bases. The germline V and J ends were trimmed by 0 bases and 2 bases, with 10 bases remaining between them. The CDR3 covers 15 residues. Per germline, CDR1 SGHRS and CDR2 YFSETQ. The CDR3 region is CASSLERRATDTQYF. CDR3 bases: TGCGCCAGCAGCTTGGAAAGGAGGGCCACAGATACGCAGTATTTT.

This clonotype was seen a handful of times. The chain combines TRBV5-1 with TRBJ2-3, with 11 bases lining up with TRBD2. This CDR3 has 16 residues. The V and J ends lost 4 bases and 7 bases, in that order; junction bases with no gene match: 11. The V gene's germline CDR1 is SGHRS and CDR2 YFSETQ. CDR3 sequence reads: CASSPDLAGGMNTQYF. The CDR3 bases are TGCGCCAGCAGCCCTGACCTAGCGGGGGGCATGAATACGCAGTATTTT.

This clonotype was observed a handful of times. The chain employs TRBV12-3 or TRBV12-4 and TRBJ2-5; 8 positions agree with TRBD1. The CDR3 runs 14 residues. The V and J ends lost 3 bases and 5 bases, in that order; junction bases with no gene match: 5. This CDR3 is CASSFYSGGETQYF. In nucleotides, the CDR3 is TGTGCCAGCAGTTTTTATTCAGGGGGCGAGACCCAGTACTTC.

V gene TRBV29-1 combines with J gene TRBJ1-2; D gene uncertain. The germline V and J ends were trimmed by 3 bases and 4 bases, with 9 bases remaining between them. Germline values: CDR1 SQVTM, CDR2 ANQGSEA. CDR3 length: 12 amino acids. The CDR3, as DNA: TGCAGCGTTGACTCGGCGGTCTATGGCTACACCTTC. It encodes CSVDSAVYGYTF.

This clonotype was recorded a few times. This rearrangement joins TRBV5-5 to TRBJ2-7, with 8 positions matching TRBD1. The junction had 9 bases not matched to a gene; V was cut back by 4 bases and J by 3 bases. There are 15 residues in the CDR3. Germline lookup yields CDR1 SGHKS and CDR2 YYEKEE (reference sequence). CDR3 sequence: CASSPYGQGYYEQYF. CDR3 sequence (DNA): TGTGCCAGCAGCCCTTATGGACAGGGTTACTACGAGCAGTACTTC.

The chain links TRBV6-5 to TRBJ1-4, with 7 bases lining up with TRBD1. The junction had 19 bases not matched to a gene; V was cut back by 7 bases and J by 8 bases. Germline V CDR1 and CDR2: MNHEY, SVGAGI. CDR3 length equals 17 residues. The CDR3 reads CASTSLPRQGRDEKLFF. The CDR3 coding sequence is TGTGCCAGCACAAGCCTACCGCGACAGGGTCGAGACGAAAAACTGTTTTTT.

The chain couples TRBV7-6 to TRBJ2-7; D is unclear. Germline CDR1 and CDR2: SGHVS and FNYEAQ. The length of the CDR3 is 13 residues. V lost 2 bases, J lost 1 base, and 6 bases lay in between. The CDR3 DNA follows: TGTGCCAGCAGCTTACACGATTCCTACGAGCAGTACTTC. As protein: CASSLHDSYEQYF.